This is a list of T cell receptor beta chains from one sample in a study of blood T cell repertoires in COVID-19. Repertoires were generated with immunoSEQ multiplex PCR, while TCRdb's copy carries only in-frame clones and drops some. The table shows about 280,000 clones, with 85% occurring only once. Sequenced material: PBMCs or T cells enriched from blood (not recorded which). The origin of the receptors is a woman in her fifties or sixties who had recovered from COVID-19. Each CDR3 is given with its conserved first and last residue. A D gene is named only where the DNA matches it firmly. Clone size is not always given. Where it is, it says once, few, many or a class for expanded clones.

V gene	D gene	clone size	J gene	CDR3 protein	CDR3 DNA
TRBV7-6	TRBD1	once	TRBJ2-7	CASSLVRDRPYEQYF	TGTGCCAGCAGCTTAGTCCGGGACAGGCCCTACGAGCAGTACTTC
TRBV5-6	TRBD1	NA	TRBJ2-3	CASSFFRQGWRTGTDTQYF	TGTGCCAGCAGCTTCTTTAGACAGGGGTGGAGGACGGGCACAGATACGCAGTATTTT
TRBV6-5	NA	NA	TRBJ1-5	CASRSFSNQPQHF	TGTGCCAGCAGATCCTTTAGCAATCAGCCCCAGCATTTT
TRBV10-2	NA	NA	TRBJ2-1	CASNSGVGNEQFF	TGCGCCAGCAACAGCGGCGTGGGGAATGAGCAGTTCTTC
TRBV30	TRBD2	NA	TRBJ2-7	CAWSVPRGGPFSYEQYF	TGTGCCTGGAGTGTACCGCGGGGGGGCCCCTTTTCCTACGAGCAGTACTTC
TRBV6-2/TRBV6-3	TRBD1	NA	TRBJ1-2	CASSPAGTGSGYTF	TGTGCCAGCAGTCCGGCTGGGACAGGGTCCGGCTACACCTTC
TRBV4-3	NA	few	TRBJ1-6	CASSLDRNNSPLHF	TGCGCCAGCAGCCTCGACAGAAATAATTCACCCCTCCACTTT
TRBV11-2	NA	NA	TRBJ2-3	CASSLDPGQPRNTQYF	TGTGCCAGCAGCTTAGACCCGGGACAACCAAGGAATACGCAGTATTTT
TRBV5-4	NA	NA	TRBJ1-2	CASSLVGERGGGYTF	TGTGCCAGCAGCTTGGTAGGGGAGAGGGGGGGCGGCTACACCTTC
TRBV7-9	NA	few	TRBJ1-1	CASSLQGGTEAFF	TGTGCCAGCAGCTTACAGGGCGGCACTGAAGCTTTCTTT
TRBV25-1	NA	NA	TRBJ1-6	CASSELGAGRNSPLHF	TGTGCCAGCAGTGAGTTAGGGGCAGGTCGTAATTCACCCCTCCACTTT
TRBV28	NA	NA	TRBJ1-1	CATNPSGITEAFF	TGTGCCACAAATCCGTCGGGGATCACTGAAGCTTTCTTT
TRBV30	NA	NA	TRBJ2-2	CAWSVSRNTGELFF	TGTGCCTGGAGTGTTTCCAGAAACACCGGGGAGCTGTTTTTT
TRBV3-1/TRBV3-2	NA	NA	TRBJ2-3	CASSQLGSYTDTQYF	TGTGCCAGCAGCCAGCTAGGGAGTTACACAGATACGCAGTATTTT
TRBV19	TRBD1	NA	TRBJ1-1	CASSAGTASGTEAFF	TGTGCCAGTAGTGCTGGGACAGCCTCAGGCACTGAAGCTTTCTTT